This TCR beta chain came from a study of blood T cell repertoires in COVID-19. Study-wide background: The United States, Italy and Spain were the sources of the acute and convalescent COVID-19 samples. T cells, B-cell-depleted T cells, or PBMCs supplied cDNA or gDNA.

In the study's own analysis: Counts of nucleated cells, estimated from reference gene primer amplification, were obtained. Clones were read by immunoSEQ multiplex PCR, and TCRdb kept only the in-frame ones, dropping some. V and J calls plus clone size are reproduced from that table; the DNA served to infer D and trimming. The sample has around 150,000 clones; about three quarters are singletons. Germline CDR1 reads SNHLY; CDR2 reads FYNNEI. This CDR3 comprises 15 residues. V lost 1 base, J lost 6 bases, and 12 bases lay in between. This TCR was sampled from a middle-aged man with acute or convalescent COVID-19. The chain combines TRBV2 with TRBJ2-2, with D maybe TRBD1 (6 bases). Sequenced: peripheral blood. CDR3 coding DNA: TGTGCCAGCAGTGAAGTAAAAGGGGGTTCCGGGGAGCTGTTTTTT. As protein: CASSEVKGGSGELFF.